Listed below are T cell receptor beta chains from one sample, sequenced in a study of beta chain features in type 1 diabetes. Profiling relied on immunoSEQ multiplex PCR, and the TCRdb table lists in-frame clones only, not all of them. The top ten clones hold 0.02% to 0.03% of a sample with 900,000 or so clones, roughly 15% of them seen once. The sequenced material came from naive CD4+ T cells from blood. All receptors come from a woman aged 18-29 years in good health. Both conserved end residues are part of each CDR3. D genes are given only for firm matches. Clone size is given for some rows only: seen once, a few or many times, or a class if the clone is expanded.

D gene	clone size	J gene	V gene	CDR3 length	CDR3 protein	CDR3 DNA
.	few	TRBJ2-5	TRBV7-2	14	CASSLGASVETQYF	TGTGCCAGCAGCTTAGGGGCCTCGGTAGAGACCCAGTACTTC
TRBD2	.	TRBJ2-5	TRBV10-3	15	CAISTRLAEGETQYF	TGTGCCATCAGTACTCGACTAGCGGAGGGGGAGACCCAGTACTTC
.	few	TRBJ2-2	TRBV12-5	15	CASGLADGYGGELFF	TGTGCTAGTGGTTTGGCCGACGGGTACGGCGGGGAGCTGTTTTTT
.	.	TRBJ1-2	TRBV18	14	CASSLGTVNYGYTF	TGTGCCAGCTCACTTGGGACCGTTAACTATGGCTACACCTTC
TRBD2	.	TRBJ2-1	TRBV7-9	14	CASIRSGRGYEQFF	TGTGCCAGCATTAGGAGCGGGAGGGGGTATGAGCAGTTCTTC
.	few	TRBJ1-4	TRBV15	13	CATSRDHTEKLFF	TGTGCCACCAGCAGAGATCACACTGAAAAACTGTTTTTT
.	few	TRBJ1-4	TRBV7-9	14	CASSLVGVSEKLFF	TGTGCCAGCAGCTTAGTCGGCGTTTCTGAAAAACTGTTTTTT
.	few	TRBJ1-5	TRBV4-3	15	CASSQGIGRDQPQHF	TGCGCCAGCAGCCAGGGAATAGGTCGGGATCAGCCCCAGCATTTT
.	.	TRBJ2-7	TRBV10-2	18	CASGFGTGISGSTYEQYF	TGCGCCAGCGGATTCGGGACAGGGATTAGCGGGAGTACCTACGAGCAGTACTTC
.	.	TRBJ1-5	TRBV2	14	CASSREVLAQPQHF	TGTGCCAGCAGTCGCGAGGTCTTGGCTCAGCCCCAGCATTTT
.	.	TRBJ2-3	TRBV7-9	14	CASSLRLVQDTQYF	TGTGCCAGCAGCTTACGACTAGTACAAGATACGCAGTATTTT
TRBD1	.	TRBJ1-2	TRBV9	13	CASSGGQRYGYTF	TGTGCCAGCAGCGGGGGACAGAGATATGGCTACACCTTC
.	few	TRBJ1-3	TRBV19	15	CASRDRPSSGNTIYF	TGTGCCAGTAGAGATAGACCGAGCTCTGGAAACACCATATATTTT
TRBD2	.	TRBJ2-7	TRBV28	15	CASRQLAGVPYEQYF	TGTGCCAGCAGACAACTAGCGGGAGTTCCCTACGAGCAGTACTTC
TRBD2	.	TRBJ2-7	TRBV28	16	CATRPAGGVSTYEQYF	TGTGCCACCAGACCCGCCGGGGGGGTATCGACCTACGAGCAGTACTTC
.	.	TRBJ1-5	TRBV27	15	CASSPDSYSNQPQHF	TGTGCCAGCAGTCCCGACTCCTATAGCAATCAGCCCCAGCATTTT
TRBD1	few	TRBJ2-2	TRBV7-2	16	CASSYRDRVYTGELFF	TGTGCCAGCAGCTACCGGGACAGGGTTTACACCGGGGAGCTGTTTTTT
TRBD2	.	TRBJ2-5	TRBV5-4	16	CASSQGLAAPQETQYF	TGTGCCAGCAGCCAAGGACTAGCGGCCCCCCAAGAGACCCAGTACTTC
.	few	TRBJ2-5	TRBV5-1	13	CASRLALEETQYF	TGCGCCAGCCGCCTAGCCCTTGAAGAGACCCAGTACTTC
.	few	TRBJ1-4	TRBV19	11	CASSISEKLFF	TGTGCCAGTAGTATATCTGAAAAACTGTTTTTT
.	few	TRBJ2-2	TRBV2	14	CASTRWANTGELFF	TGTGCCAGCACCCGATGGGCGAACACCGGGGAGCTGTTTTTT
.	few	TRBJ1-2	TRBV4-3	15	CASSQEGRGGSGYTF	TGCGCCAGCAGCCAAGAGGGGAGGGGAGGCTCCGGCTACACCTTC
.	.	TRBJ2-7	TRBV4-3	13	CASSQDFPYEQYF	TGCGCCAGCAGCCAAGATTTTCCGTACGAGCAGTACTTC
.	few	TRBJ2-1	TRBV19	14	CASSTQDGYNEQFF	TGTGCCAGTAGTACCCAGGATGGCTACAATGAGCAGTTCTTC
TRBD1	many	TRBJ2-4	TRBV16	15	CASADRGASKNIQYF	TGTGCCAGCGCGGACAGGGGAGCCAGCAAAAACATTCAGTACTTC
.	.	TRBJ2-4	TRBV28	14	CASSFRAAKNIQYF	TGTGCCAGCAGTTTTCGGGCAGCCAAAAACATTCAGTACTTC
.	few	TRBJ2-7	TRBV28	15	CASSLSGPRIYEQYF	TGTGCCAGCAGTTTAAGTGGACCTAGGATCTACGAGCAGTACTTC
TRBD1	.	TRBJ2-3	TRBV18	16	CASSLLQGQSTDTQYF	TGTGCCAGCTCACTTCTTCAGGGACAGAGCACAGATACGCAGTATTTT